This T cell receptor beta chain was found in a study of shared clonotypes between healthy human individuals. Looking at the study overall: A few men and two women, aged 18 to 49, were donors. Study-wide results and limits: What limited the represented genetic and exposure-history diversity was the small number of donors.

It was at deep level that the assay was run. The assay was immunoSEQ multiplex PCR, and TCRdb's table has in-frame clones only and misses some. The sample gives about 480,000 clones, over 75% of which show up once; around an eighth is in the top ten. This clone was picked up a small number of times. What it binds is not known. V was cut by 2 bases and J by 5 bases, with 9 bases left in between. Germline V gene sequence: CDR1 SNHLY, CDR2 FYNNEI. The CDR3 sequence is 13 residues long. The receptor comes from a woman aged 40 to 50 in good health. Some clones in this sample may be carry-over from other donors' samples. The sequenced sample consisted of PBMCs. This chain uses TRBV2 with TRBJ2-5; no reliable D call. The CDR3 DNA reads TGTGCCAGCAGTGAAAACTCAGAGGAGACCCAGTACTTC. This codes for CASSENSEETQYF.